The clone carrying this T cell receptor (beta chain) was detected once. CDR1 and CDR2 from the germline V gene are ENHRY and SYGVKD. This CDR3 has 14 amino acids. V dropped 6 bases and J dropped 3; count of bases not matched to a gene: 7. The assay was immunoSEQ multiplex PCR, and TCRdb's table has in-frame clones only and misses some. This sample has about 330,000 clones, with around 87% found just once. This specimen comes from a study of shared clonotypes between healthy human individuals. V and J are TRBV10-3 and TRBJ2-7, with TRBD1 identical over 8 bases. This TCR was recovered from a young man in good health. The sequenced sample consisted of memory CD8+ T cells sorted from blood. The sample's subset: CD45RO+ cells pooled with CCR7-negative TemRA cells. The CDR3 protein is CAISGQGGDYEQYF. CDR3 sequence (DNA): TGTGCCATCAGCGGACAGGGAGGTGACTACGAGCAGTACTTC.